The 17 T cell receptor beta chains below come from one sample, sequenced in a study of T cell responses to AZD1222 COVID-19 vaccine. TCRdb keeps only in-frame clones here, not all; method: immunoSEQ multiplex PCR. This sample has approximately 120,000 clones; around 89% occur once, and the top ten carry 11%. Sequences were derived from peripheral blood, sampled on day 0 of MenACWY control vaccination. These receptors were collected from an adult in good health.

This chain connects TRBV7-2 to TRBJ2-2; no firm D call. Germline CDR1 and CDR2: SGHTA and FQGNSA. Trimming took 6 bases from V and 0 from J, leaving 11 bases between them. This CDR3 contains 15 residues. This CDR3 is CASRVGTANTGELFF. As DNA, the CDR3 is TGTGCCAGCAGAGTAGGTACTGCGAACACCGGGGAGCTGTTTTTT.

The CDR3 nucleotides are TGTGCCAGCAGCTCCATCGGACAGGGAAGAAACACTGAAGCTTTCTTT. Protein: CASSSIGQGRNTEAFF. This chain joins TRBV7-9 and TRBJ1-1; 8 nucleotides line up with TRBD1. V lost 4 bases and J lost 2; bases outside the gene matches: 9. Per germline, CDR1 SEHNR and CDR2 FQNEAQ (reference sequence). This CDR3 has 16 residues.

V is TRBV7-9 and J is TRBJ1-4; D is unclear. V was trimmed by 5 bases and J by 4 bases, leaving 17 bases between them. The CDR3 totals 16 residues. CDR1 is SEHNR and CDR2 is FQNEAQ in the germline V gene (reference sequence). The DNA of the CDR3 is TGTGCCAGCAGCCCCGTCGTTGAGCGCGATAATGAAAAACTGTTTTTT. It yields the protein CASSPVVERDNEKLFF.

CDR3 bases: TGTGCCAGCAATGCCAGGGTGGGCAATCAGCCCCAGCATTTT. It yields the protein CASNARVGNQPQHF. This chain joins TRBV2 and TRBJ1-5; D is possibly TRBD1 (5 bases). The CDR3 loop spans 14 amino acids. Trimming shortened V by 7 bases and J by 2 bases, and 12 bases separated the two germline ends. CDR1 and CDR2 (germline): SNHLY, FYNNEI.

In this sample, this clone turned up once. Possible read error: a much larger clone is one base away. The chain couples TRBV12-3 or TRBV12-4 to TRBJ1-1, with a possible D match to TRBD1 (6 bases). The CDR3 sequence is 13 residues long. V lost 5 bases and J 1 base, leaving 8 bases between the germline ends. CDR3 loop: CASSHRENTEAFF. The DNA for the CDR3 is TGTGCCAGCAGTCACAGGGAGAACACTGAAGCTTTCTTT.

The genes are TRBV4-3 and TRBJ2-7, with a weak D call TRBD1 (5 bases). Germline values: CDR1 LGHNA, CDR2 YSLEER. The CDR3 has 16 amino acids. The V end lost 3 bases, the J end lost 3 bases, and 18 bases lay between the germline ends. DNA for the CDR3: TGCGCCAGCAGCCAGTCTCCAGGGCAGGGATACTACGAGCAGTACTTC. It translates to CASSQSPGQGYYEQYF.

The V gene is TRBV2, the J gene TRBJ2-1; 7 bases match TRBD1. Germline V lookup: CDR1 SNHLY, CDR2 FYNNEI. V lost 5 bases and J lost 12; bases outside the gene matches: 7. This CDR3 region has 12 residues. The CDR3 is CASSLQGLGQFF. CDR3 nucleotide sequence: TGTGCCAGCAGTTTACAGGGGCTGGGGCAGTTCTTC.

J is TRBJ2-3 and V is TRBV18; TRBD2 matches at 16 bases. Trimming removed 5 bases from V and 4 bases from J; junction bases left unmatched: 3. The CDR3 is made up of 16 amino acids. Germline V gives CDR1 KGHSH, CDR2 LQKENI. The CDR3 region has the DNA TGTGCCAGCTCATCGGGACTAGCGGGAGGGCCAGATACGCAGTATTTT. It codes for CASSSGLAGGPDTQYF.

This clone was seen once. The gene calls are TRBV2 and TRBJ1-1; D gene uncertain. The V end lost 8 bases, the J end lost 0 bases, and 7 bases lay between the germline ends. Germline V lookup: CDR1 SNHLY, CDR2 FYNNEI. This CDR3 is built from 12 residues. The CDR3 coding sequence is TGTGCCAGCGGGTCGCTGAACACTGAAGCTTTCTTT. This encodes CASGSLNTEAFF.

The chain carries TRBV13 and TRBJ1-5, with D unclear. Deletions cut 4 bases from V and 10 bases from J, with 14 bases between. Germline lookup yields CDR1 PRHDT and CDR2 FYEKMQ (reference sequence). The CDR3 contains 13 residues. CDR3 loop: CASSSGRRGPQHF. DNA for the CDR3: TGTGCCAGCAGCTCCGGCCGTCGGGGTCCCCAGCATTTT.

The rearrangement joins TRBV7-9 to TRBJ2-3; TRBD1 or TRBD2 may be the D gene (5 bases each). V gave up 3 bases and J gave up 2 bases, with 6 bases separating them. The CDR3 sequence is 13 residues long. Germline V gene lookup returns CDR1 SEHNR and CDR2 FQNEAQ (reference sequence). DNA for the CDR3: TGTGCCAGCAGCTTTGGGACCACAGATACGCAGTATTTT. It yields the protein CASSFGTTDTQYF.

This chain connects TRBV9 to TRBJ1-1; a weak D match, TRBD1 (5 bases). Germline V gene lookup returns CDR1 SGDLS and CDR2 YYNGEE. The V gene lost 3 bases and the J gene lost 2 bases, with 14 bases spanning the gap. CDR3 length: 15 amino acids. The CDR3 bases are TGTGCCAGCAGCGGGGCCGGGACGGGAAACACTGAAGCTTTCTTT. Translated: CASSGAGTGNTEAFF.

The V call is TRBV3-1 (or the pseudogene TRBV3-2), the J call TRBJ2-4; D perhaps matches TRBD2 (5 bases). V was pared by 0 bases and J by 9 bases, with 18 bases between. The germline V gene encodes CDR1 LGHDT and CDR2 YNNKEL (reference sequence). The CDR3 sequence is 16 residues long. CDR3: CASSQDARVQLGIQYF. The CDR3 DNA follows: TGTGCCAGCAGCCAAGACGCGAGGGTTCAGCTGGGCATTCAGTACTTC.

V usage is TRBV6-5 and J usage is TRBJ1-5; TRBD1 aligns across 7 bases. Trimming took 4 bases from V and 9 from J; bases not matched to a gene: 6. The CDR3 is 13 amino acids. Germline V CDR1 and CDR2: MNHEY, SVGAGI. CDR3 loop: CASSSDRVWPQHF. The CDR3 DNA reads as TGTGCCAGCAGTTCCGACAGGGTTTGGCCCCAGCATTTT.

The V gene is TRBV9, the J gene TRBJ2-3; TRBD2 agrees at 7 bases. Germline-derived CDR1 and CDR2 are SGDLS and YYNGEE. J was trimmed by 3 bases and V by 4 bases; bases with no gene match: 5. There are 14 residues in the CDR3. The CDR3 here is CASSLWGGTDTQYF. In DNA, the CDR3 is TGTGCCAGCAGCTTATGGGGGGGAACAGATACGCAGTATTTT.

This clone was recorded once. The chain combines TRBV30 with TRBJ1-2, with D possibly TRBD1 on 5 matching bases. The germline V gene has CDR1 GTSNPN and CDR2 SVGIG (reference sequence). Trimming shortened V by 4 bases and J by 5 bases, and 8 bases separated the two germline ends. This CDR3 comprises 11 residues. CDR3 in DNA: TGTGCCTGGATGGAGGGGTATGGCTACACCTTC. Its translation: CAWMEGYGYTF.

About this clone itself: The junction departs from germline at one end; a sequencing error may be responsible. The chain joins TRBV7-9 to TRBJ2-3, with 8 bases that match TRBD2. The CDR3 is 14 residues long. Per germline, CDR1 SEHNR and CDR2 FQNEAQ (reference sequence). CDR3 region: CASSLAGLIDTQYF. The CDR3 DNA reads TGTGCCAGCAGTTTAGCGGGACTTATAGATACGCAGTATTTT.